The clone carrying this T cell receptor beta chain was seen only once. The data derive from a study of blood T cell repertoires in COVID-19. Looking at the study overall: Both acute and convalescent COVID-19 samples were obtained from the United States, Italy and Spain. From T cells, B-cell-depleted T cells, or PBMCs came the material, which was cDNA or gDNA.

Study members were between about 18 and 95 years old and lived in 24 US regions. With 4 bases removed from V and 4 bases from J, the gap between germline ends came to 10 bases. The CDR3 covers 13 residues. Germline values: CDR1 SGHDN, CDR2 FVKESK. Study processing details: Scientists estimated how many nucleated cells there were by amplifying reference gene primers. TCRdb keeps only in-frame clones here, not all; method: immunoSEQ multiplex PCR. V, J and clone size reflect that table, while D and trimming were determined from the DNA. The sample shows around 160,000 clones, 80% to 85% of them seen only once.

The V gene is TRBV14, the J gene TRBJ1-2; possibly TRBD1 for D (6 bases). This receptor was taken from a woman between 50 and 59 years old who had been exposed to COVID-19. Sequenced: PBMCs or T cells enriched from blood (not recorded which). CDR3 bases: TGTGCCAGCAGCCCCGGACAGAGCTATGGCTACACCTTC. This gives the protein CASSPGQSYGYTF.